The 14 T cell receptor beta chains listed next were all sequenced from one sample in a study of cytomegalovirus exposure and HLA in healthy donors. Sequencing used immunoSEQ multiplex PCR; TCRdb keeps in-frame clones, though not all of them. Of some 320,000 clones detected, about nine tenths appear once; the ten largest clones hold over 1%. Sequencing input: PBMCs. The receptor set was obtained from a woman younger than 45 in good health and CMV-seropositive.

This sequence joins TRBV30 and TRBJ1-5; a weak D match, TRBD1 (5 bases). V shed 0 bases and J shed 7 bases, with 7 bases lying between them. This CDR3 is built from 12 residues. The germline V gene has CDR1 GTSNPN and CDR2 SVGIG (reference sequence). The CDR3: CAWSVGAQPQHF. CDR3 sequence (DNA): TGTGCCTGGAGTGTAGGGGCCCAGCCCCAGCATTTT.

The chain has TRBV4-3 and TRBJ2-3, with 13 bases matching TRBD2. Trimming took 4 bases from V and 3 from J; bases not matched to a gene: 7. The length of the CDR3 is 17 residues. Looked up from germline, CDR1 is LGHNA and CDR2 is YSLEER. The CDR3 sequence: CASSRGLAGVSTDTQYF. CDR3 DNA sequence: TGCGCCAGCAGCCGTGGACTAGCGGGAGTATCAACAGATACGCAGTATTTT.

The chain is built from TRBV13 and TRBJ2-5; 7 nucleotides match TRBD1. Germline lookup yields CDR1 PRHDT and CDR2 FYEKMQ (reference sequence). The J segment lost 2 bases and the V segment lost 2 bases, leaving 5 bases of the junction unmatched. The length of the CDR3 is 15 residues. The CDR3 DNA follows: TGTGCCAGCAGCTTAAGATCGACAGGGCAAGAGACCCAGTACTTC. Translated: CASSLRSTGQETQYF.

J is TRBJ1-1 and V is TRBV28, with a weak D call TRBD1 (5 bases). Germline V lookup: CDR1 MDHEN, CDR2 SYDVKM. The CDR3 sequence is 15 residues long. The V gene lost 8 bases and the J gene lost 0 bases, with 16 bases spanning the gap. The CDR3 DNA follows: TGTGCCAGCCGTGTACTTCTGGGGGTGAACACTGAAGCTTTCTTT. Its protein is CASRVLLGVNTEAFF.

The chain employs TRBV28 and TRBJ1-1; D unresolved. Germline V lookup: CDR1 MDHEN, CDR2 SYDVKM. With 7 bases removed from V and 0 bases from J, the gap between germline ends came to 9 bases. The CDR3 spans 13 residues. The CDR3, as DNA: TGTGCCAGCAATGTGTTTATGAACACTGAAGCTTTCTTT. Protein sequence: CASNVFMNTEAFF.

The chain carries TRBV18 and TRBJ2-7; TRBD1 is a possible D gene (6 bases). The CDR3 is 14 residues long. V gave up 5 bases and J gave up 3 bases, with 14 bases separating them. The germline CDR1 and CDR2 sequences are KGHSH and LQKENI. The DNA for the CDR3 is TGTGCCAGCTCATCCAACAGGGAGTACTACGAGCAGTACTTC. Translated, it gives CASSSNREYYEQYF.

The CDR3 bases are TGTGCCAGCAGCGCCCAAGACTGGAACATTAACACCGGGGAGCTGTTTTTT. This encodes CASSAQDWNINTGELFF. The J gene is TRBJ2-2, the V gene TRBV13; no definite D call. The V and J ends lost 5 bases and 2 bases respectively, with 18 bases between them. The CDR3 runs 17 residues. CDR1 and CDR2 (germline): PRHDT, FYEKMQ (reference sequence).

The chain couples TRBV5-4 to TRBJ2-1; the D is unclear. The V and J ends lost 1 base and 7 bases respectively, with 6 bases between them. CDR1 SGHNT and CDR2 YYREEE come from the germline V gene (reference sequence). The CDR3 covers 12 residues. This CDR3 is CASSLYENEQFF. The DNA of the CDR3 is TGTGCCAGCAGCTTGTACGAGAATGAGCAGTTCTTC.

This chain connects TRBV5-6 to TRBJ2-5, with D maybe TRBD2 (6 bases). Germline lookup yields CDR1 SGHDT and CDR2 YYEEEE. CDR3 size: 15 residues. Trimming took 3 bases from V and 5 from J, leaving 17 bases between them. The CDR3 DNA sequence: TGTGCCAGCAGCTGGGACCAGGGAGCGGGTGAGACCCAGTACTTC. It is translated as CASSWDQGAGETQYF.

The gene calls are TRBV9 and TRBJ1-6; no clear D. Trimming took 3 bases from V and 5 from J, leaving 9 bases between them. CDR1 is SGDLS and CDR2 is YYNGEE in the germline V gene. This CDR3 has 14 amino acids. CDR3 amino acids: CASSAGSNNSPLHF. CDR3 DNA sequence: TGTGCCAGCAGCGCCGGGTCAAATAATTCACCCCTCCACTTT.

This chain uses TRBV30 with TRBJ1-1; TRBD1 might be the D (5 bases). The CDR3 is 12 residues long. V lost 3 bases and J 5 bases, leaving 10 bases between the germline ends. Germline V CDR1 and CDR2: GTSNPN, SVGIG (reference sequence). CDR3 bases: TGTGCCTGGAGCGTGGGGGAAACTGAAGCTTTCTTT. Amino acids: CAWSVGETEAFF. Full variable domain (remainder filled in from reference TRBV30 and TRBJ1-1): SQTIHQWPATLVQPVGSPLSLECTVEGTSNPNLYWYRQAAGRGLQLLFYSVGIGQISSEVPQNLSASRPQDRQFILSSKKLLLSDSGFYLCAWSVGETEAFFGQGTRLTVV.

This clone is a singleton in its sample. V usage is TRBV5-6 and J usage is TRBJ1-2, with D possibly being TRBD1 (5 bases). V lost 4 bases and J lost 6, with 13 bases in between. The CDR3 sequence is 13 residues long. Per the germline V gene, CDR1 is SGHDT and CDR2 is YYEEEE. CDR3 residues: CASSLTVVDGYTF. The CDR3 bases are TGTGCCAGCAGCCTGACAGTAGTAGATGGCTACACCTTC.

The CDR3 reads CASSFGGARQETQYF. In DNA form, the CDR3 reads TGTGCCAGCAGCTTTGGGGGGGCGAGACAAGAGACCCAGTACTTC. The chain joins TRBV7-2 to TRBJ2-5; tentative D call: TRBD2 (7 bases). The CDR3 is made up of 15 amino acids. Germline CDR1 is SGHTA and CDR2 is FQGNSA. Trimming removed 3 bases at V and 2 bases at J, with 13 bases between.

CDR3 DNA: TGTGCCAGCAGCTTGGGATCAAGGAACTATGGCTACACCTTC. Amino acids: CASSLGSRNYGYTF. The chain recombines TRBV5-6 with TRBJ1-2; D remains ambiguous. The CDR3 consists of 14 residues. CDR1 and CDR2 from the germline V gene are SGHDT and YYEEEE. V lost 0 bases to trimming and J lost 2 bases, with 8 bases between them.